In this sample, the clone carrying this T cell receptor (beta chain) turned up a few times. Its specificity is unknown. The sample is drawn from a study of molecular identifiers for immune sequencing clone quantification. Study summary: Four of five RNA aliquots from around 20,000 or 100,000 naive CD8 T cells were sequenced. Overall study findings and caveats: Clones above 20 RNA copies contained over 99% of effector molecules and under 1% of naive molecules. Researchers reportedly could pick up spiked Jurkat TCR RNA from one cell mixed into approximately 1 million naive cells.

V was pared by 0 bases and J by 0 bases, with 9 bases between. Germline V CDR1 and CDR2: LGHDT, YNNKEL (reference sequence). The CDR3 runs to 17 residues. Sorted naive CD8 T cells were those defined as CD8+CD4-CCR7+CD45RA+. TCRdb ran MiXCR on the PCR reads and lists one entry per CDR3 protein. This sample has about 510,000 distinct CDR3 sequences, with under 30% found just once. Sequences were obtained from naive CD8+ T cells from blood, with Jurkat cell RNA spiked in. Subset in this sample: FACS-sorted CD8+CD4-CCR7+CD45RA+ naive T cells. The sequence was obtained from a human donor in good health. Some libraries in this study had Jurkat cell RNA spiked in. This chain uses TRBV3-1 with TRBJ1-6; D is unclear. The CDR3 reads CASSQDLGSSYNSPLHF. Written as DNA, the CDR3 is TGTGCCAGCAGCCAAGATTTGGGGAGCTCCTATAATTCACCCCTCCACTTT.